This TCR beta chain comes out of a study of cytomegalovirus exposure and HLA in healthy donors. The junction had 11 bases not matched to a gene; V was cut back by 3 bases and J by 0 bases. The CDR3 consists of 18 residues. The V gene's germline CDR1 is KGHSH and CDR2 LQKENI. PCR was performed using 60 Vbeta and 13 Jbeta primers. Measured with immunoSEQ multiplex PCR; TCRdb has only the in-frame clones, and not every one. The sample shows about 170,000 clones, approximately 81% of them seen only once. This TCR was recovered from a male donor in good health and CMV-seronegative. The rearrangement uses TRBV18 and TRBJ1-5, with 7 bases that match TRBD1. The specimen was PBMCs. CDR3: CASSPPIGQENSNQPQHF. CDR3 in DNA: TGTGCCAGCTCACCTCCTATCGGACAGGAAAATAGCAATCAGCCCCAGCATTTT.